One TCR beta chain is described in this entry. Its target is not known. The data derive from a study of T cell repertoires in cytomegalovirus infection. TCRdb passed the reads through MiXCR, listing each CDR3 protein once. Among some 560,000 distinct CDR3 sequences listed, approximately 40% were seen once. Germline V gene lookup returns CDR1 MGHRA and CDR2 YSYEKL. With 2 bases removed from V and 2 bases from J, the gap between germline ends came to 15 bases. This CDR3 spans 16 amino acids. The chain carries TRBV4-1 and TRBJ1-2; D is uncertain. This receptor was taken from a human donor in good health (CMV status not recorded). Some clones in this sample may be carry-over from other donors' samples. The sequenced sample was cultured PBMCs, obtained from culture after CMV antigen stimulation. The CDR3 DNA follows: TGCGCCAGCAGCCAACTGGGAGTTGGGGAGAACTATGGCTACACCTTC. This codes for CASSQLGVGENYGYTF.